This TCR beta chain emerged from a study of T cell repertoires in cytomegalovirus infection (dated by TCRdb to the late 2010s). Some background on the complete study: Alongside well-studied HLA-B-restricted epitopes, the peptide stimulations were aimed at recently identified HLA-C-restricted CMV epitopes, whose presentation resists viral immunomodulation. Because public TCR beta signatures pointed to carriage of CMV infection together with the matching HLA type, the HLA type of each donor mattered for the analysis. The research as a whole found: The ex vivo response was dominated by HLA-C-restricted CMV-specific TCR beta clonotypes, which also provided the single most frequent clonotype in two of eight donors. In both this cohort and an independent cohort of more than 350 donors, the cumulative frequency of public TCR beta family members distinguished carriers of CMV infection plus the relevant HLA type.

The intended sense of this specimen's treatment or condition label: in vitro stimulation with specific CMV peptide epitopes to enrich CMV-specific T cells. Notes on this clonotype: Its antigen remains undetermined. No base-level quality is on record; no much larger clone is a single base apart.

Instrument on record: Illumina HiSeq 1500. TCRdb trimmed the raw reads at Q25, called clones with MiXCR and kept productive beta chains. Each CDR3 protein appears once, grouped with its most common genes and DNA. Within this sample are some 320,000 distinct CDR3 sequences, with about 27% of them counted one time only. The ten largest make up 20% of the sample. V and J are truncated by 4 bases and 5 bases respectively, leaving an intervening sequence of 11 bases. CDR1 and CDR2, looked up from the germline V gene, are SGHNT and YENEEA. The CDR3 measures 14 amino acids from cysteine to phenylalanine. Only the CDR3 part of the read is kept: 42 bases, read in frame from the first base.

The chain joins TRBV11-3 to TRBJ2-2; no D gene is confidently identified. The specimen comprised cultured PBMCs, sampled from culture after CMV antigen stimulation. This TCR was sampled from a human donor in good health (CMV status not recorded). Some clones in this sample may be carry-over from other donors' samples. At the DNA level, the sequence is TGTGCCAGCAGCTCTTCCACTCAGACCGGGGAGCTGTTTTTT. This gives the protein CASSSSTQTGELFF. The full variable domain, with segments outside the CDR3 supplied by the reference TRBV11-3 and TRBJ2-2 proteins, appears as EAGVVQSPRYKIIEKKQPVAFWCNPISGHNTLYWYLQNLGQGPELLIRYENEEAVDDSQLPKDRFSAERLKGVDSTLKIQPAELGDSAVYLCASSSSTQTGELFFGEGSRLTVL.